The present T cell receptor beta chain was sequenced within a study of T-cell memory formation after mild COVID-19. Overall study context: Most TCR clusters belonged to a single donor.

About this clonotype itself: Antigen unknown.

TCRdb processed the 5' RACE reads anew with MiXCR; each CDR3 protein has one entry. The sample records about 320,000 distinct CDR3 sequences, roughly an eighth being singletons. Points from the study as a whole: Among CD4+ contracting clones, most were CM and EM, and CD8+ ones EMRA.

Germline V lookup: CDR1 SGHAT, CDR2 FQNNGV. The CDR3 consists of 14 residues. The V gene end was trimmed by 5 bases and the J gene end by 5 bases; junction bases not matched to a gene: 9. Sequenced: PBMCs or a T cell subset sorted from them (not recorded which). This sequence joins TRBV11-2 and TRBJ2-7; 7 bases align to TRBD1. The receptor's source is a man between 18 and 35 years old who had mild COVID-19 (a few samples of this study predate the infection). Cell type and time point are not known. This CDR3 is CASSATDRVDEQYF. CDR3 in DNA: TGTGCCAGCAGCGCCACAGACAGGGTCGACGAGCAGTACTTC.